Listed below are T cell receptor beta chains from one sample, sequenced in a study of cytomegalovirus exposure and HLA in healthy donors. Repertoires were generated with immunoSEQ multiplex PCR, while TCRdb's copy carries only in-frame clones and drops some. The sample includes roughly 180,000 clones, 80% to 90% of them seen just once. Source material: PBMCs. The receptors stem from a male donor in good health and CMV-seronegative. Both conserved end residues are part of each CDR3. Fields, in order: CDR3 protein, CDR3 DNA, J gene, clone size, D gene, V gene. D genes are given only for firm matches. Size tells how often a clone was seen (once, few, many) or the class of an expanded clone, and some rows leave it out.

CDR3aa: CASSPDRGHNSPLHF
CDR3nt: TGCGCCAGCAGCCCGGACAGGGGGCATAATTCACCCCTCCACTTT
j_gene: TRBJ1-6
abundance: NA
d_gene: TRBD1
v_gene: TRBV5-1

CDR3aa: CASSFRLAGTGELFF
CDR3nt: TGTGCCAGCAGCTTCAGACTGGCGGGCACCGGGGAGCTGTTTTTT
j_gene: TRBJ2-2
abundance: NA
d_gene: NA
v_gene: TRBV7-2

CDR3aa: CASRPGKDQPQHF
CDR3nt: TGTGCCAGCAGGCCGGGGAAGGATCAGCCCCAGCATTTT
j_gene: TRBJ1-5
abundance: few
d_gene: NA
v_gene: TRBV6-6

CDR3aa: CSVSGTGNYGYTF
CDR3nt: TGCAGCGTTTCGGGGACAGGGAACTATGGCTACACCTTC
j_gene: TRBJ1-2
abundance: NA
d_gene: TRBD1
v_gene: TRBV29-1

CDR3aa: CAWSLGLTNTDTQYF
CDR3nt: TGTGCCTGGAGTCTGGGGCTTACGAACACAGATACGCAGTATTTT
j_gene: TRBJ2-3
abundance: NA
d_gene: NA
v_gene: TRBV30

CDR3aa: CASSIAAARLETQYF
CDR3nt: TGTGCCAGTAGTATTGCGGCCGCCAGATTAGAGACCCAGTACTTC
j_gene: TRBJ2-5
abundance: NA
d_gene: NA
v_gene: TRBV19

CDR3aa: CASSLSSRVGTEAFF
CDR3nt: TGTGCCAGCAGCTTGAGTAGCAGGGTAGGCACTGAAGCTTTCTTT
j_gene: TRBJ1-1
abundance: NA
d_gene: NA
v_gene: TRBV5-4

CDR3aa: CASSPVASGSRYF
CDR3nt: NA
j_gene: TRBJ2-7
abundance: few
d_gene: NA
v_gene: TRBV7-9

CDR3aa: CATSRDRGSSYEQYF
CDR3nt: TGTGCCACCAGCAGAGATCGTGGGAGCTCCTACGAGCAGTACTTC
j_gene: TRBJ2-7
abundance: once
d_gene: NA
v_gene: TRBV15

CDR3aa: CASSRGQGVGNTIYF
CDR3nt: TGTGCCAGCAGCCGAGGACAGGGGGTAGGAAACACCATATATTTT
j_gene: TRBJ1-3
abundance: NA
d_gene: TRBD1
v_gene: TRBV5-4

CDR3aa: CASSLALGAGNEQYF
CDR3nt: TGTGCCAGCAGCTTAGCGTTGGGAGCGGGGAACGAGCAGTACTTC
j_gene: TRBJ2-7
abundance: once
d_gene: TRBD2
v_gene: TRBV7-9

CDR3aa: CASSPATGGFGEQFF
CDR3nt: TGTGCCAGCAGCCCCGCGACAGGGGGCTTCGGTGAGCAGTTCTTC
j_gene: TRBJ2-1
abundance: NA
d_gene: TRBD1
v_gene: TRBV9

CDR3aa: CASSDASGQETQYF
CDR3nt: TGTGCCAGTAGCGACGCTAGCGGCCAAGAGACCCAGTACTTC
j_gene: TRBJ2-5
abundance: NA
d_gene: TRBD2
v_gene: TRBV19

CDR3aa: CSATGLTTNNEQFF
CDR3nt: TGCAGCGCTACGGGACTAACTACTAACAATGAGCAGTTCTTC
j_gene: TRBJ2-1
abundance: NA
d_gene: TRBD2
v_gene: TRBV29-1

CDR3aa: CATSLAIRTGRSLTYEQYF
CDR3nt: TGTGCCACCAGCCTAGCAATTCGGACAGGGAGAAGCTTAACCTACGAGCAGTACTTC
j_gene: TRBJ2-7
abundance: NA
d_gene: TRBD1
v_gene: TRBV15

CDR3aa: CASSYPLAGERETQYF
CDR3nt: TGTGCCAGCAGCTACCCGTTAGCGGGAGAAAGAGAGACCCAGTACTTC
j_gene: TRBJ2-5
abundance: NA
d_gene: TRBD2
v_gene: TRBV7-6

CDR3aa: CASSETRGGPGETQYF
CDR3nt: TGTGCCAGCAGCGAGACCCGGGGGGGGCCCGGAGAGACCCAGTACTTC
j_gene: TRBJ2-5
abundance: NA
d_gene: TRBD2
v_gene: TRBV7-9

CDR3aa: CASSSYRWVGAVEQFF
CDR3nt: TGTGCCAGCAGCTCTTATCGATGGGTCGGCGCGGTTGAGCAGTTCTTC
j_gene: TRBJ2-1
abundance: NA
d_gene: NA
v_gene: TRBV7-2

CDR3aa: CASSQGRDSQGTQYF
CDR3nt: TGCGCCAGCAGCCAGGGGAGGGACTCCCAAGGGACCCAGTACTTC
j_gene: TRBJ2-5
abundance: NA
d_gene: TRBD2
v_gene: TRBV4-3

CDR3aa: CASSYGQFGANVLTF
CDR3nt: TGTGCCAGCAGTTACGGACAGTTTGGGGCCAACGTCCTGACTTTC
j_gene: TRBJ2-6
abundance: once
d_gene: NA
v_gene: TRBV6-5

CDR3aa: CASSKSGRSDTQYF
CDR3nt: TGTGCCAGCAGTAAATCGGGTCGGTCAGATACGCAGTATTTT
j_gene: TRBJ2-3
abundance: NA
d_gene: NA
v_gene: TRBV6-5

CDR3aa: CASSFWTEGYEQYF
CDR3nt: TGTGCCAGCAGTTTTTGGACAGAAGGTTACGAGCAGTACTTC
j_gene: TRBJ2-7
abundance: NA
d_gene: NA
v_gene: TRBV28

CDR3aa: CASGLGWGGDETQYF
CDR3nt: TGTGCTAGTGGTTTGGGGTGGGGGGGAGATGAGACCCAGTACTTC
j_gene: TRBJ2-5
abundance: NA
d_gene: TRBD2
v_gene: TRBV12-5

CDR3aa: CASSKYSQGAYNEKLFF
CDR3nt: TGTGCCAGCAGCAAATACTCTCAGGGGGCGTATAATGAAAAACTGTTTTTT
j_gene: TRBJ1-4
abundance: NA
d_gene: TRBD1
v_gene: TRBV7-9

CDR3aa: CASSYPPGQETQYF
CDR3nt: TGTGCCAGCAGCTATCCTCCGGGACAGGAGACCCAGTACTTC
j_gene: TRBJ2-5
abundance: NA
d_gene: TRBD1
v_gene: TRBV5-6

CDR3aa: CASRTPGQDGEQYF
CDR3nt: TGTGCCAGCAGAACGCCGGGACAGGATGGGGAGCAGTACTTC
j_gene: TRBJ2-7
abundance: NA
d_gene: TRBD1
v_gene: TRBV6-1

CDR3aa: CSVDGGSGSSYNEQFF
CDR3nt: TGCAGCGTTGACGGGGGTAGCGGGAGCTCCTACAATGAGCAGTTCTTC
j_gene: TRBJ2-1
abundance: once
d_gene: TRBD2
v_gene: TRBV29-1

CDR3aa: CASSPQGGPGNTIYF
CDR3nt: TGTGCCAGCAGCCCACAGGGGGGCCCTGGAAACACCATATATTTT
j_gene: TRBJ1-3
abundance: NA
d_gene: TRBD1
v_gene: TRBV6-5

CDR3aa: CASSRRPSGTANEKLFF
CDR3nt: TGTGCCAGCAGCCGTCGACCTTCCGGGACAGCAAATGAAAAACTGTTTTTT
j_gene: TRBJ1-4
abundance: NA
d_gene: TRBD1
v_gene: TRBV14

CDR3aa: CASSPGNYEQYF
CDR3nt: TGTGCCAGTAGCCCGGGAAACTACGAGCAGTACTTC
j_gene: TRBJ2-7
abundance: NA
d_gene: NA
v_gene: TRBV19

CDR3aa: CASSLGGPQDTQYF
CDR3nt: TGTGCCAGCAGCTTGGGAGGTCCTCAGGATACGCAGTATTTT
j_gene: TRBJ2-3
abundance: NA
d_gene: NA
v_gene: TRBV7-3

CDR3aa: CASSPRLRTNTGELFF
CDR3nt: TGTGCCAGCAGCCCCCGACTGAGAACGAACACCGGGGAGCTGTTTTTT
j_gene: TRBJ2-2
abundance: once
d_gene: NA
v_gene: TRBV7-2

CDR3aa: CASSLDGGADTQYF
CDR3nt: TGCGCCAGCAGCTTGGATGGCGGGGCAGATACGCAGTATTTT
j_gene: TRBJ2-3
abundance: NA
d_gene: NA
v_gene: TRBV5-1

CDR3aa: CASSAAPARMGYEQYF
CDR3nt: TGTGCCAGCAGCGCAGCGCCAGCCCGAATGGGCTACGAGCAGTACTTC
j_gene: TRBJ2-7
abundance: NA
d_gene: NA
v_gene: TRBV9

CDR3aa: CASSLAGGYTEAFF
CDR3nt: TGCGCCAGCAGCTTGGCAGGGGGCTACACTGAAGCTTTCTTT
j_gene: TRBJ1-1
abundance: few
d_gene: TRBD1
v_gene: TRBV5-1

CDR3aa: CASRSSGANVLTF
CDR3nt: TGTGCCAGCAGGAGCTCTGGGGCCAACGTCCTGACTTTC
j_gene: TRBJ2-6
abundance: NA
d_gene: NA
v_gene: TRBV6-1

CDR3aa: CASSQDRGTYGYPF
CDR3nt: TGCGCCAGCAGCCAAGATAGGGGAACCTATGGCTACCCCTTC
j_gene: TRBJ1-2
abundance: NA
d_gene: NA
v_gene: TRBV4-3

CDR3aa: CASSVIGTADQETQYF
CDR3nt: TGTGCCAGCAGTGTAATCGGGACAGCAGACCAAGAGACCCAGTACTTC
j_gene: TRBJ2-5
abundance: NA
d_gene: TRBD1
v_gene: TRBV28

CDR3aa: CSVSGTGVGEQFF
CDR3nt: TGCAGCGTTTCCGGGACAGGGGTAGGTGAGCAGTTCTTC
j_gene: TRBJ2-1
abundance: NA
d_gene: TRBD1
v_gene: TRBV29-1

CDR3aa: CSVVSGPEAFF
CDR3nt: TGCAGCGTTGTTAGTGGGCCTGAAGCTTTCTTT
j_gene: TRBJ1-1
abundance: NA
d_gene: NA
v_gene: TRBV29-1

CDR3aa: CASGPETGELFF
CDR3nt: TGTGCCAGCGGGCCAGAGACCGGGGAGCTGTTTTTT
j_gene: TRBJ2-2
abundance: few
d_gene: NA
v_gene: TRBV18

CDR3aa: CASSLQGGSNQPQHF
CDR3nt: TGTGCCAGCAGCTTACAGGGGGGTAGCAATCAGCCCCAGCATTTT
j_gene: TRBJ1-5
abundance: NA
d_gene: TRBD1
v_gene: TRBV5-8

CDR3aa: CASSQVAVQETQYF
CDR3nt: TGCGCCAGCAGCCAAGTAGCAGTTCAAGAGACCCAGTACTTC
j_gene: TRBJ2-5
abundance: NA
d_gene: NA
v_gene: TRBV4-1

CDR3aa: CASSLVAGDNNEQFF
CDR3nt: TGTGCCAGCAGCTTGGTAGCGGGGGACAACAATGAGCAGTTCTTC
j_gene: TRBJ2-1
abundance: once
d_gene: TRBD2
v_gene: TRBV5-4

CDR3aa: CASSLRAGGIRGYEQYF
CDR3nt: TGTGCCAGCAGTTTAAGGGCCGGGGGGATAAGGGGCTACGAGCAGTACTTC
j_gene: TRBJ2-7
abundance: NA
d_gene: TRBD2
v_gene: TRBV27

CDR3aa: CASSSPGFFEQYF
CDR3nt: TGTGCCAGTAGTTCGCCAGGGTTCTTCGAGCAGTACTTC
j_gene: TRBJ2-7
abundance: NA
d_gene: NA
v_gene: TRBV19

CDR3aa: CASSRTGTSAHEQYF
CDR3nt: TGTGCCAGCAGTCGTACCGGGACTAGCGCACACGAGCAGTACTTC
j_gene: TRBJ2-7
abundance: NA
d_gene: TRBD2
v_gene: TRBV6-5

CDR3aa: CASSQQAPQHF
CDR3nt: TGCGCCAGCAGTCAGCAGGCGCCCCAGCATTTT
j_gene: TRBJ1-5
abundance: NA
d_gene: NA
v_gene: TRBV23-1

CDR3aa: CASSQTGGRETQYF
CDR3nt: TGTGCCAGCAGCCAAACAGGGGGGCGGGAGACCCAGTACTTC
j_gene: TRBJ2-5
abundance: NA
d_gene: TRBD1
v_gene: TRBV4-2

CDR3aa: CASSYSMGRFF
CDR3nt: TGTGCCAGCAGTTACTCGATGGGGCGCTTCTTT
j_gene: TRBJ1-1
abundance: NA
d_gene: NA
v_gene: TRBV6-6

CDR3aa: CASSGWTVLYGYTF
CDR3nt: TGTGCCAGCAGTGGATGGACAGTCCTCTATGGCTACACCTTC
j_gene: TRBJ1-2
abundance: NA
d_gene: NA
v_gene: TRBV25-1

CDR3aa: CASSRPQGFTDTQYF
CDR3nt: TGTGCCAGTAGTAGACCACAGGGATTCACAGATACGCAGTATTTT
j_gene: TRBJ2-3
abundance: NA
d_gene: NA
v_gene: TRBV19

CDR3aa: CASSLVGEGTDTQYF
CDR3nt: TGTGCCAGCAGCTTGGTGGGGGAGGGCACAGATACGCAGTATTTT
j_gene: TRBJ2-3
abundance: NA
d_gene: NA
v_gene: TRBV5-6

CDR3aa: CASSYSDMTYEQYF
CDR3nt: TGTGCCAGCAGTTACTCGGACATGACCTACGAGCAGTACTTC
j_gene: TRBJ2-7
abundance: NA
d_gene: NA
v_gene: TRBV6-5

CDR3aa: CASSQGSGAGTDTQYF
CDR3nt: TGTGCCAGCAGCCAGGGTAGCGGGGCGGGCACAGATACGCAGTATTTT
j_gene: TRBJ2-3
abundance: NA
d_gene: TRBD2
v_gene: TRBV11-2

CDR3aa: CASSLSSQGKLFF
CDR3nt: TGTGCCAGCAGTCTATCCAGCCAGGGGAAACTGTTTTTT
j_gene: TRBJ1-4
abundance: NA
d_gene: NA
v_gene: TRBV2

CDR3aa: CASRPEVPVYNEQFF
CDR3nt: TGTGCAAGTCGCCCAGAGGTCCCGGTCTACAATGAGCAGTTCTTC
j_gene: TRBJ2-1
abundance: NA
d_gene: NA
v_gene: TRBV12-2

CDR3aa: CASSLQDYEQYF
CDR3nt: TGTGCCAGCAGCTTGCAGGACTACGAGCAGTACTTC
j_gene: TRBJ2-7
abundance: NA
d_gene: NA
v_gene: TRBV7-9

CDR3aa: CASSFTGGGGDTQYF
CDR3nt: TGTGCCAGTAGTTTCACAGGGGGCGGGGGAGATACGCAGTATTTT
j_gene: TRBJ2-3
abundance: NA
d_gene: TRBD1
v_gene: TRBV19

CDR3aa: CASSFDGTGSHSANVLTF
CDR3nt: TGCGCCAGCAGCTTCGACGGGACAGGGTCACACTCCGCCAACGTCCTGACTTTC
j_gene: TRBJ2-6
abundance: NA
d_gene: TRBD1
v_gene: TRBV5-1